The 5 T cell receptor beta chains below come from one sample, sequenced in a study of beta chain features in type 1 diabetes. The sequenced template was cDNA made from the entire isolated RNA. Sequencing used immunoSEQ multiplex PCR; TCRdb keeps in-frame clones, though not all of them. This table has roughly 500,000 clones, about 29% appearing once. Sequenced: naive CD4+ T cells from blood. Receptor source: a man aged 18 to 35 in good health.

V is TRBV5-1 and J is TRBJ2-1, with TRBD2 as a possible D gene (5 bases). The CDR3 is 12 residues long. V gave up 1 base and J gave up 9 bases, with 8 bases separating them. CDR1 is SGHRS, CDR2 YFSETQ, per germline. The CDR3 DNA reads as TGCGCCAGCAGCTTGCCGGGGATTGAGCAGTTCTTC. Its protein is CASSLPGIEQFF.

The CDR3: CASSQDRGTDITDTQYF. In DNA, the CDR3 is TGTGCCAGCAGCCAAGATCGAGGGACTGACATCACAGATACGCAGTATTTT. The J gene is TRBJ2-3, the V gene TRBV4-2; the D gene is possibly TRBD2 (6 bases). Trimming took off 0 bases at V and 2 bases at J, with 15 bases between the two ends. Germline loops: CDR1 LGHNA, CDR2 YNFKEQ. There are 17 residues in the CDR3.

J is TRBJ2-7 and V is TRBV7-9, with a possible D match to TRBD1 (5 bases). V was clipped by 0 bases and J by 1 base, with 7 bases between them. The CDR3 is 14 residues long. Looked up from germline, CDR1 is SEHNR and CDR2 is FQNEAQ (reference sequence). CDR3 residues: CASSLAGQSYEQYF. The CDR3 DNA reads as TGTGCCAGCAGCTTAGCGGGGCAGTCCTACGAGCAGTACTTC. Full variable domain (missing parts from reference TRBV7-9 and TRBJ2-7): DTGVSQNPRHKITKRGQNVTFRCDPISEHNRLYWYRQTLGQGPEFLTYFQNEAQLEKSRLLSDRFSAERPKGSFSTLEIQRTEQGDSAMYLCASSLAGQSYEQYFGPGTRLTVT.

The chain has TRBV27 and TRBJ2-7; the D gene is possibly TRBD2 (6 bases). From germline, CDR1 is MNHEY and CDR2 SMNVEV (reference sequence). The CDR3 contains 14 residues. V lost 0 bases and J lost 0, with 6 bases in between. DNA of the CDR3: TGTGCCAGCAGTTTATCGGACTACTCCTACGAGCAGTACTTC. Residues: CASSLSDYSYEQYF.

The chain joins TRBV9 to TRBJ2-5; no firm D call. The CDR3 length is 14 residues. CDR1 SGDLS and CDR2 YYNGEE come from the germline V gene. Trimming took 0 bases from V and 5 from J, leaving 11 bases between them. Here the CDR3 DNA reads TGTGCCAGCAGCGTAGCGGACCCGAGGGAGACCCAGTACTTC. Translated, it gives CASSVADPRETQYF.